Below, one T cell receptor (beta chain) is given with its context. The CDR3 has 17 residues. CDR1 SGHVS and CDR2 FQNEAQ come from the germline V gene. With 2 bases removed from V and 6 bases from J, the gap between germline ends came to 22 bases. Libraries were prepared by immunoSEQ multiplex PCR; TCRdb keeps only in-frame clonotypes and omits some of them. Of tens of thousands of clones listed, about 94% are singletons. This sample stems from a study of control samples from healthy donors and cancer patients. The receptor's source is a woman aged 25-40 years in good health. V usage is TRBV7-8 and J usage is TRBJ1-1, with D perhaps TRBD1 (5 bases). The specimen was blood. The CDR3 loop reads CASSLPAIGTSNPEAFF. CDR3 nucleotides: TGTGCCAGCAGCTTACCCGCGATCGGGACTTCGAATCCTGAAGCTTTCTTT. Supplemented by reference TRBV7-8 and TRBJ1-1, the full variable domain reads GAGVSQSPRYKVAKRGQDVALRCDPISGHVSLFWYQQALGQGPEFLTYFQNEAQLDKSGLPSDRFFAERPEGSVSTLKIQRTQQEDSAVYLCASSLPAIGTSNPEAFFGQGTRLTVV.